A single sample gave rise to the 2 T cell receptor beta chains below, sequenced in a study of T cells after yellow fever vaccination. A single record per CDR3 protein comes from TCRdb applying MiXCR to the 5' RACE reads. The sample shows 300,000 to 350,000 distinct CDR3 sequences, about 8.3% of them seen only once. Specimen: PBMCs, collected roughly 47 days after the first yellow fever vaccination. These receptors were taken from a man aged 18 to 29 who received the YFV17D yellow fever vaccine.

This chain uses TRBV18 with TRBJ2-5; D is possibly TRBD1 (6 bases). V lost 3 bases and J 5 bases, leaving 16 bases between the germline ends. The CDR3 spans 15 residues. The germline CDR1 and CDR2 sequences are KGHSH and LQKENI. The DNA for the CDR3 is TGTGCCAGCTCACCCCCGGGACATAGTGGGGAGACCCAGTACTTC. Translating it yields CASSPPGHSGETQYF.

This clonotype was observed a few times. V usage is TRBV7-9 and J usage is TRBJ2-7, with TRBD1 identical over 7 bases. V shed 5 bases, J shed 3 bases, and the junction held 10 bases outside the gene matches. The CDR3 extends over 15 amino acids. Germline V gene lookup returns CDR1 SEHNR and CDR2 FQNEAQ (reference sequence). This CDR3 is CASSPGTEVHYEQYF. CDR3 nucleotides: TGTGCCAGCAGCCCCGGGACAGAGGTCCACTACGAGCAGTACTTC.